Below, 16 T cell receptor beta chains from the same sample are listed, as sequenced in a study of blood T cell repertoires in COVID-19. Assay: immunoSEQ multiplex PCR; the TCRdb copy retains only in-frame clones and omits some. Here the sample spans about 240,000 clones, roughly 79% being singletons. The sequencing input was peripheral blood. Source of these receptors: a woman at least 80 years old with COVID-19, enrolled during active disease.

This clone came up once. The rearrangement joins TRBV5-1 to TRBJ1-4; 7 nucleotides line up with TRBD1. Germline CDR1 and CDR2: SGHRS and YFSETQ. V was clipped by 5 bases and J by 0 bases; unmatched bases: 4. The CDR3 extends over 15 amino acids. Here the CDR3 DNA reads TGCGCCAGCAGGACTCAGGGGGCAACTAATGAAAAACTGTTTTTT. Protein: CASRTQGATNEKLFF.

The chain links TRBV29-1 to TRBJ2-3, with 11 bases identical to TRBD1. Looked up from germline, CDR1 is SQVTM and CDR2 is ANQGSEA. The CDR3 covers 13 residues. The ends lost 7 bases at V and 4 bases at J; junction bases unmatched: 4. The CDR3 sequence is CSGGQGAADTQYF. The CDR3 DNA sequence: TGCAGCGGCGGACAGGGGGCGGCAGATACGCAGTATTTT.

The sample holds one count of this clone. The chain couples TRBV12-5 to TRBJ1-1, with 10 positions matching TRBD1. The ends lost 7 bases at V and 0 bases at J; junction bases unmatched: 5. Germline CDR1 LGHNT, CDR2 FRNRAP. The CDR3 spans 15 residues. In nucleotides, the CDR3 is TGTGCTAGTGCCCCGGGACAGGGGATGAACACTGAAGCTTTCTTT. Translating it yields CASAPGQGMNTEAFF.

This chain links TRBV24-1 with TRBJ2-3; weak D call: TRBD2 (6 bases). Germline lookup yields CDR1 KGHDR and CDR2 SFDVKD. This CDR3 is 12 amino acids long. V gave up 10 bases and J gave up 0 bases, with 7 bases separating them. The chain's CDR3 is CATGLSTDTQYF. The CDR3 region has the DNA TGTGCCACGGGACTCAGCACAGATACGCAGTATTTT.

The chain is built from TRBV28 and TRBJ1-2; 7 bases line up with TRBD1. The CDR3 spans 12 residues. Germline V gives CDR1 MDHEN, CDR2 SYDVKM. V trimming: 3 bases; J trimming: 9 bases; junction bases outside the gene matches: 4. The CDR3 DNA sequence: TGTGCCAGCAGTTTTACAGGGGCGAGCTACACCTTC. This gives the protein CASSFTGASYTF.

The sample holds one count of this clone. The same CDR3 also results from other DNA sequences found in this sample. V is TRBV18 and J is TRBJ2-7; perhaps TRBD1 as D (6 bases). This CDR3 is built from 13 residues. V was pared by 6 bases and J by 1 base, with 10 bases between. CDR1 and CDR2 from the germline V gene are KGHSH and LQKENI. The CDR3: CASSPGQSYEQYF. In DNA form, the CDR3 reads TGTGCCAGCTCGCCTGGACAGTCCTACGAGCAGTACTTC.

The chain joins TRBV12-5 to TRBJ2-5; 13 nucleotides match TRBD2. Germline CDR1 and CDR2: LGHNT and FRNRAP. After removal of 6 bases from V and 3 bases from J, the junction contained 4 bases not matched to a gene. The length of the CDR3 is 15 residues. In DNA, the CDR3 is TGTGCTAGTGGATTAGGGACTAGCGGGGAAGAGACCCAGTACTTC. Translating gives CASGLGTSGEETQYF.

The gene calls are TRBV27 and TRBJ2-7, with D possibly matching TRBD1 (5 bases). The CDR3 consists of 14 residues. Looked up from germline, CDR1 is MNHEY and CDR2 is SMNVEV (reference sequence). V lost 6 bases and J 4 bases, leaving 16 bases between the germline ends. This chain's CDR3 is CASSLRAGWYEQYF. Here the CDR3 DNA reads TGTGCCAGCAGCCTCCGGGCAGGGTGGTACGAGCAGTACTTC.

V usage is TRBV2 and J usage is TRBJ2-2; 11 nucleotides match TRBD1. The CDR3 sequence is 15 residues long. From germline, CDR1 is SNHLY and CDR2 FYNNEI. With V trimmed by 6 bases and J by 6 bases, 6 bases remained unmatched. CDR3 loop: CASSDPGQGAGELFF. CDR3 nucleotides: TGTGCCAGCAGCGACCCGGGACAGGGGGCCGGGGAGCTGTTTTTT. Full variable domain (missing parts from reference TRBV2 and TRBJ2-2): EPEVTQTPSHQVTQMGQEVILRCVPISNHLYFYWYRQILGQKVEFLVSFYNNEISEKSEIFDDQFSVERPDGSNFTLKIRSTKLEDSAMYFCASSDPGQGAGELFFGEGSRLTVL.

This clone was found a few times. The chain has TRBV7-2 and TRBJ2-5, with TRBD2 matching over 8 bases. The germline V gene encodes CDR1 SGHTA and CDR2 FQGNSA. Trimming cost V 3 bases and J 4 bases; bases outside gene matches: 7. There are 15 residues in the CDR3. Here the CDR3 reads CASSFNGRGGETQYF. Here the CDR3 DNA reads TGTGCCAGCAGCTTTAACGGGAGGGGGGGAGAGACCCAGTACTTC.

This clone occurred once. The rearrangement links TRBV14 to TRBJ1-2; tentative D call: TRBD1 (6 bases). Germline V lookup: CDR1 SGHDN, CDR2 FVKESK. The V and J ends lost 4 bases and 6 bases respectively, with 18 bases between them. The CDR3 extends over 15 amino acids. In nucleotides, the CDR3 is TGTGCCAGCAGCCGTCGGACGGTAGGACAGCATGGCTACACCTTC. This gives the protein CASSRRTVGQHGYTF.

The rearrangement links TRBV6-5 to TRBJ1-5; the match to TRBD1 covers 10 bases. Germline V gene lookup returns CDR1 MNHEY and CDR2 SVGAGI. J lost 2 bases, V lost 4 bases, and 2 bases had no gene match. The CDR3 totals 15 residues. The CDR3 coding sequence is TGTGCCAGCAGTTCCGGGACAGGGGGCAATCAGCCCCAGCATTTT. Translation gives CASSSGTGGNQPQHF.

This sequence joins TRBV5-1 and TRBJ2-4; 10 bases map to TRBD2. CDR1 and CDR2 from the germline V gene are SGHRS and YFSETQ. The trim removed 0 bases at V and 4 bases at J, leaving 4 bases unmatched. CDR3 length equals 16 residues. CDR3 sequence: CASSLGASGGKNIQYF. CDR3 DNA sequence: TGCGCCAGCAGCTTGGGGGCTAGCGGGGGAAAAAACATTCAGTACTTC. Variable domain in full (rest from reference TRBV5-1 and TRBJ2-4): KAGVTQTPRYLIKTRGQQVTLSCSPISGHRSVSWYQQTPGQGLQFLFEYFSETQRNKGNFPGRFSGRQFSNSRSEMNVSTLELGDSALYLCASSLGASGGKNIQYFGAGTRLSVL.

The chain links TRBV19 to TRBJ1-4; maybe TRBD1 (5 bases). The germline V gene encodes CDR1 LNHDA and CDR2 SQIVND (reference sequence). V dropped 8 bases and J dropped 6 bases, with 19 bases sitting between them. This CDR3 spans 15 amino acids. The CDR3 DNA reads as TGTGCCAGTCGAAATTGGGGGGAAGGGGATGAAAAACTGTTTTTT. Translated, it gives CASRNWGEGDEKLFF. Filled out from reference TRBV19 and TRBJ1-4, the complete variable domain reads DGGITQSPKYLFRKEGQNVTLSCEQNLNHDAMYWYRQDPGQGLRLIYYSQIVNDFQKGDIAEGYSVSREKKESFPLTVTSAQKNPTAFYLCASRNWGEGDEKLFFGSGTQLSVL.

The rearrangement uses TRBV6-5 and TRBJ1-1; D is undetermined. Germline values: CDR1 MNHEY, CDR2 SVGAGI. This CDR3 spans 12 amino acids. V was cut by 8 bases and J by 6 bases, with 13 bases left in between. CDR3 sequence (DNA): TGTGCCAGCTTAGAACGGAGTTCTGAAGCTTTCTTT. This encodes CASLERSSEAFF.

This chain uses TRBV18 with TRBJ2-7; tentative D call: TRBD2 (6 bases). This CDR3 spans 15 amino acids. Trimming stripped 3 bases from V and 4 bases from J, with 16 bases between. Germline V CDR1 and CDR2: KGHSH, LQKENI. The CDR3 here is CASSPEGRQWYEQYF. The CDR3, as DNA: TGTGCCAGCTCACCGGAGGGTCGTCAATGGTACGAGCAGTACTTC.